Below are 11 T cell receptor beta chains sequenced from a single sample in a study of control samples from healthy donors and cancer patients. The protocol was immunoSEQ multiplex PCR, while the TCRdb copy is restricted to in-frame clones and leaves out a portion. The table lists 150,000 to 170,000 clones, approximately 94% of them singletons. The sequencing input was blood. These receptors all stem from a middle-aged man in good health.

The chain joins TRBV29-1 to TRBJ2-2; TRBD1 might be the D (5 bases). V gave up 6 bases and J gave up 1 base, with 9 bases separating them. The germline CDR1 and CDR2 sequences are SQVTM and ANQGSEA. The CDR3 is made up of 13 amino acids. The CDR3 nucleotides are TGCAGCGTACCAGACAGGAACACCGGGGAGCTGTTTTTT. Protein sequence: CSVPDRNTGELFF.

The chain uses TRBV29-1 and TRBJ2-6; perhaps TRBD2 as D (6 bases). The CDR3 totals 15 residues. The V end lost 0 bases, the J end lost 0 bases, and 6 bases lay between the germline ends. The germline gives CDR1 SQVTM, CDR2 ANQGSEA. CDR3 nucleotide sequence: TGCAGCGTTGAAGACGGGGGCTCTGGGGCCAACGTCCTGACTTTC. Its protein product is CSVEDGGSGANVLTF.

J is TRBJ2-3 and V is TRBV29-1; 8 bases align to TRBD2. J lost 0 bases, V lost 8 bases, and 4 bases had no gene match. Germline V gives CDR1 SQVTM, CDR2 ANQGSEA. The CDR3 spans 13 residues. In DNA, the CDR3 is TGCAGCATCCGGACTAGCAGCACAGATACGCAGTATTTT. Protein product: CSIRTSSTDTQYF.

J is TRBJ1-6 and V is TRBV28; TRBD1 agrees at 8 bases. V gave up 9 bases and J gave up 3 bases; unmatched junction bases: 4. The CDR3 is 14 amino acids. CDR1 is MDHEN and CDR2 is SYDVKM in the germline V gene. CDR3 residues: CASTQGGYNSPLHF. Here the CDR3 DNA reads TGTGCCAGTACACAGGGGGGCTATAATTCACCCCTCCACTTT.

V usage is TRBV19 and J usage is TRBJ1-2, with D uncertain. Germline V gene data show CDR1 as LNHDA and CDR2 as SQIVND (reference sequence). V was shortened by 10 bases and J by 5 bases, with 14 bases between the two germline ends. The CDR3 length is 12 residues. The CDR3 bases are TGTGCCACTTACTATTACGTTTATGGCTACACCTTC. Translation: CATYYYVYGYTF.

The chain recombines TRBV18 with TRBJ2-3; TRBD1 aligns across 12 bases. With V trimmed by 2 bases and J by 4 bases, 10 bases remained unmatched. The CDR3 runs to 18 residues. The germline V gene has CDR1 KGHSH and CDR2 LQKENI. CDR3 DNA: TGTGCCAGCTCACCAACTCTACCGGGACAGGGGGCTCCAGATACGCAGTATTTT. Its translation: CASSPTLPGQGAPDTQYF.

The chain joins TRBV6-5 to TRBJ1-2; 8 bases fit TRBD1. This CDR3 has 14 amino acids. Germline V gene data show CDR1 as MNHEY and CDR2 as SVGAGI. After removal of 5 bases from V and 5 bases from J, the junction contained 7 bases not matched to a gene. Here the CDR3 DNA reads TGTGCCAGCAGTCCCGGGACAGGTCTTTATGGCTACACCTTC. Its translation: CASSPGTGLYGYTF.

The chain has TRBV4-2 and TRBJ2-4; TRBD2 matches at 9 bases. The germline V gene encodes CDR1 LGHNA and CDR2 YNFKEQ. V lost 1 base to trimming and J lost 0 bases; unmatched junction nucleotides: 7. The CDR3 has 18 residues. CDR3 protein: CASSQGGSGGPAKNIQYF. CDR3 DNA: TGTGCCAGCAGCCAAGGGGGTAGCGGGGGACCAGCCAAAAACATTCAGTACTTC.

This clone appeared once. This same CDR3 is encoded by further DNA sequences in the sample. The rearrangement uses TRBV6-5 and TRBJ2-5, with 8 positions matching TRBD1. Germline V lookup: CDR1 MNHEY, CDR2 SVGAGI. The CDR3 loop spans 16 amino acids. J lost 3 bases, V lost 4 bases, and 10 bases had no gene match. CDR3 nucleotide sequence: TGTGCCAGCAGTTCCGCCTGGACAGGGAATAAAGAGACCCAGTACTTC. The encoded protein is CASSSAWTGNKETQYF.

The chain has TRBV5-8 and TRBJ1-5; D might be TRBD1 (5 bases). The CDR3 has 17 amino acids. CDR1 is SGHTS and CDR2 is YDEGEE in the germline V gene. The V and J ends lost 0 bases and 1 base respectively, with 14 bases between them. The CDR3: CASSLEHAAGSNQPQHF. CDR3 sequence (DNA): TGTGCCAGCAGCTTGGAACATGCGGCAGGGAGCAATCAGCCCCAGCATTTT.

CDR3 protein: CASSPGGIGNTIYF. The CDR3 DNA follows: TGTGCCAGCAGCCCCGGAGGAATTGGAAACACCATATATTTT. This chain joins TRBV7-2 and TRBJ1-3, with D unresolved. The germline gives CDR1 SGHTA, CDR2 FQGNSA. The CDR3 runs to 14 residues. V was clipped by 5 bases and J by 3 bases, with 11 bases between them. Complete variable domain (other parts from reference TRBV7-2 and TRBJ1-3): GAGVSQSPSNKVTEKGKDVELRCDPISGHTALYWYRQSLGQGLEFLIYFQGNSAPDKSGLPSDRFSAERTGGSVSTLTIQRTQQEDSAVYLCASSPGGIGNTIYFGEGSWLTVV.